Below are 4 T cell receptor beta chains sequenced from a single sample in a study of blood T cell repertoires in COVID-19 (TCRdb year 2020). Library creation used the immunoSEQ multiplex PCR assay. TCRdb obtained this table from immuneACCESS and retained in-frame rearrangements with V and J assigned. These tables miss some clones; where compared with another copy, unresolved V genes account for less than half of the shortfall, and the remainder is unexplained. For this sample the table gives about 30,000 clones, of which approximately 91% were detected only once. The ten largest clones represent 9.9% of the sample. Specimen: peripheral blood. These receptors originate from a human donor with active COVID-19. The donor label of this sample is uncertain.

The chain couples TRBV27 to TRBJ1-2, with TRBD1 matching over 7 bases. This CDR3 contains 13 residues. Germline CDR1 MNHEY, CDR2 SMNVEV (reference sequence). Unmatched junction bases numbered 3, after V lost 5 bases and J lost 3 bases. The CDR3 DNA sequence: TGTGCCAGCAGTCGACAGGGTGACTATGGCTACACCTTC. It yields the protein CASSRQGDYGYTF.

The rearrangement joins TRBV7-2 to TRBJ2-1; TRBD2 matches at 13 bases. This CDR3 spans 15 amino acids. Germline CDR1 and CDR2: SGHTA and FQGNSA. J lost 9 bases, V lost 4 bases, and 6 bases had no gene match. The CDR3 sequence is CASSSTSGGPGEQFF. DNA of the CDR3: TGTGCCAGCAGCTCGACTAGCGGGGGGCCCGGTGAGCAGTTCTTC.

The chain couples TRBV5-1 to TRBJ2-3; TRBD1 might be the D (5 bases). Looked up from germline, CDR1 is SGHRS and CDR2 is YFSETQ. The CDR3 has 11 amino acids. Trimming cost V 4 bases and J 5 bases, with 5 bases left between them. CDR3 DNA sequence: TGCGCCAGCAGCCAGGGAGATACGCAGTATTTT. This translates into CASSQGDTQYF.

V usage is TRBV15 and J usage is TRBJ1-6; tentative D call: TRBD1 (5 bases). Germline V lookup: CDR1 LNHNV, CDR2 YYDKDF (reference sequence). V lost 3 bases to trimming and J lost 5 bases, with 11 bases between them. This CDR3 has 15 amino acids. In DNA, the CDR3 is TGTGCCACCAGCAGCAGGGATAACAATAATTCACCCCTCCACTTT. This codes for CATSSRDNNNSPLHF.